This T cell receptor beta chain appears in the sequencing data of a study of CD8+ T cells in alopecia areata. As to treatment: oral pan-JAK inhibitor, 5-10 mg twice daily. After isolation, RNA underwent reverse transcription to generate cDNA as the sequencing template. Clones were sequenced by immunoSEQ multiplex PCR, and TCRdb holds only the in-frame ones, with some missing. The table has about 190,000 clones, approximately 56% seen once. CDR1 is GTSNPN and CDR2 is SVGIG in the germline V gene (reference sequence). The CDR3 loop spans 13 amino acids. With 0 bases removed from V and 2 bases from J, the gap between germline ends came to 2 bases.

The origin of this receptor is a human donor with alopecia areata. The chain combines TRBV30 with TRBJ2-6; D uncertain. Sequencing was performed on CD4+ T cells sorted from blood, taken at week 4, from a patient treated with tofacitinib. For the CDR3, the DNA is TGTGCCTGGAGTGTCGCTGGGGCCAACGTCCTGACTTTC. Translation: CAWSVAGANVLTF.